A single sample is the source of the 8 T cell receptor beta chains below, sequenced in a study of blood T cell repertoires in COVID-19. The repertoire was sequenced with immunoSEQ multiplex PCR; TCRdb's copy has only in-frame clones and lacks some. Of about 180,000 clones detected, more than 75% appear once; the ten largest clones hold roughly an eighth. The sequencing sample was made of peripheral blood. These receptors all stem from a woman aged 70-85 years with COVID-19, enrolled during active disease.

This sequence joins TRBV29-1 and TRBJ1-2; D is perhaps TRBD1 (6 bases). CDR1 and CDR2 from the germline V gene are SQVTM and ANQGSEA. The CDR3 has 12 amino acids. V lost 6 bases, J lost 9 bases, and 17 bases lay in between. CDR3 amino acids: CSVDPRGASYTF. The CDR3 DNA sequence: TGCAGCGTGGATCCGCGGGGGGCGAGCTACACCTTC.

The genes are TRBV7-6 and TRBJ2-5; TRBD2 matches 8 bases. V shed 5 bases, J shed 4 bases, and the junction held 12 bases outside the gene matches. The CDR3 is 16 amino acids. Germline V CDR1 and CDR2: SGHVS, FNYEAQ. The CDR3 DNA reads TGTGCCAGCAGCGGATCACGAGCGGGAGTATTAGAGACCCAGTACTTC. Its protein is CASSGSRAGVLETQYF.

The chain uses TRBV3-1 (or the pseudogene TRBV3-2) and TRBJ1-6, with 8 bases identical to TRBD1. CDR1 and CDR2 from the germline V gene are LGHDT and YNNKEL (reference sequence). After removal of 8 bases from V and 4 bases from J, the junction contained 1 base not matched to a gene. The CDR3 sequence is 13 residues long. For the CDR3, the DNA is TGTGCCAGCGGGGACAGGTATAATTCACCCCTCCACTTT. This encodes CASGDRYNSPLHF.

The V and J genes are TRBV7-2 and TRBJ1-1; the D is unclear. Per germline, CDR1 SGHTA and CDR2 FQGNSA. V was cut by 5 bases and J by 8 bases, with 12 bases left in between. CDR3 size: 12 residues. CDR3 bases: TGTGCCAGCAGCCGATTACTTGCGGAAGCTTTCTTT. It specifies CASSRLLAEAFF.

The V gene is TRBV23-1, the J gene TRBJ1-5; TRBD1 agrees at 7 bases. TRBV23-1 is designated an ORF whose function remains uncertain. The CDR3 has 17 residues. The V segment lost 7 bases and the J segment 4 bases; nucleotides outside the gene matches: 16. The CDR3 DNA reads as TGCGCCAGCACCTTCAAGGGGGCAGTAAGATCAAATCAGCCCCAGCATTTT. This codes for CASTFKGAVRSNQPQHF.

V gene TRBV14 combines with J gene TRBJ2-1, with a weak D call TRBD1 (6 bases). The V and J ends lost 4 bases and 1 base respectively, with 11 bases between them. The CDR3 is made up of 15 amino acids. Looked up from germline, CDR1 is SGHDN and CDR2 is FVKESK. CDR3 DNA sequence: TGTGCCAGCAGCCTGTGGACAGCTTCCTACAATGAGCAGTTCTTC. Translation: CASSLWTASYNEQFF.

V gene TRBV9 combines with J gene TRBJ1-2, with 8 bases identical to TRBD1. The CDR3 runs to 16 residues. Germline V gene data show CDR1 as SGDLS and CDR2 as YYNGEE. Trimming at V came to 5 bases and at J to 0 bases, leaving 9 bases not matched to a gene. The CDR3 region is CASRSDRVRANYGYTF. The CDR3 nucleotides read TGTGCCAGCAGGTCGGACAGGGTGAGAGCTAACTATGGCTACACCTTC. The variable domain in full, completed from reference TRBV9 and TRBJ1-2, reads DSGVTQTPKHLITATGQRVTLRCSPRSGDLSVYWYQQSLDQGLQFLIQYYNGEERAKGNILERFSAQQFPDLHSELNLSSLELGDSALYFCASRSDRVRANYGYTFGSGTRLTVV.

The CDR3, as DNA: TGCGCCAGCAGCCTGGAGGACAGTTTGAACACTGAAGCTTTCTTT. Translated, it gives CASSLEDSLNTEAFF. The chain employs TRBV5-1 and TRBJ1-1, with D perhaps TRBD1 (6 bases). There are 15 residues in the CDR3. The V and J ends lost 4 bases and 0 bases respectively, with 13 bases between them. Germline CDR1 and CDR2: SGHRS and YFSETQ.